This passage covers 17 T cell receptor beta chains from one sample sequenced in a study of blood T cell repertoires in COVID-19. Generated by immunoSEQ multiplex PCR, the TCRdb table keeps only in-frame clones and is missing some. The top ten hold roughly 8.3% of the sample, which has some 100,000 clones, around 88% seen once. Sequencing was performed on peripheral blood. Receptors originate from a woman aged 65 to 85 with acute or convalescent COVID-19.

This chain connects TRBV7-9 to TRBJ1-1, with D tentatively TRBD1 (6 bases). From germline, CDR1 is SEHNR and CDR2 FQNEAQ (reference sequence). The CDR3 spans 12 residues. Trimming shortened V by 1 base and J by 8 bases, and 8 bases separated the two germline ends. CDR3 amino acids: CASSLVGQEAFF. Written as DNA, the CDR3 is TGTGCCAGCAGCTTAGTGGGACAAGAAGCTTTCTTT.

V is TRBV11-3 and J is TRBJ2-5; TRBD2 matches at 8 bases. With V trimmed by 7 bases and J by 2 bases, 9 bases remained unmatched. The CDR3 has 15 amino acids. Germline loops: CDR1 SGHNT, CDR2 YENEEA. The CDR3 DNA is TGTGCCAGCAACCAAGGTGGGACTAGTCAAGAGACCCAGTACTTC. Its translation is CASNQGGTSQETQYF.

The chain combines TRBV19 with TRBJ1-1; TRBD1 matches at 7 bases. Germline CDR1 reads LNHDA; CDR2 reads SQIVND (reference sequence). The CDR3 has 13 residues. Trimming took 7 bases from V and 3 from J; bases not matched to a gene: 5. CDR3 DNA: TGTGCCAGTAAGGGGGCTTTGGACACTGAAGCTTTCTTT. It translates to CASKGALDTEAFF.

This clone has a handful of counts. DNA for the CDR3: TGTGCCAGCAGCTTTCTAGGGGAAAGCACAGATACGCAGTATTTT. This sequence encodes CASSFLGESTDTQYF. V usage is TRBV5-5 and J usage is TRBJ2-3, with D perhaps matching TRBD1 (5 bases). Germline lookup yields CDR1 SGHKS and CDR2 YYEKEE (reference sequence). V was cut by 2 bases and J by 0 bases, with 10 bases left in between. This CDR3 has 15 amino acids.

The V call is TRBV11-2, the J call TRBJ2-7; TRBD2 is a possible D gene (7 bases). The germline V and J ends were trimmed by 2 bases and 6 bases, with 14 bases remaining between them. This CDR3 has 14 amino acids. The germline CDR1 and CDR2 sequences are SGHAT and FQNNGV. The CDR3 DNA follows: TGTGCCAGCAGCTTATTGGCGGGGGCGCCCGAGCAGTACTTC. Its translation is CASSLLAGAPEQYF. The complete variable domain, with remaining parts taken from reference TRBV11-2 and TRBJ2-7, reads EAGVAQSPRYKIIEKRQSVAFWCNPISGHATLYWYQQILGQGPKLLIQFQNNGVVDDSQLPKDRFSAERLKGVDSTLKIQPAKLEDSAVYLCASSLLAGAPEQYFGPGTRLTVT.

This clone was observed once. The chain combines TRBV6-4 with TRBJ2-2, with D possibly TRBD2 on 6 matching bases. V was trimmed by 3 bases and J by 0 bases, leaving 23 bases between them. Per germline, CDR1 MRHNA and CDR2 SNTAGT. CDR3 length: 20 amino acids. The CDR3 coding sequence is TGTGCCAGCAGTGAGGCCCACATTAAGGCGGGGCCACCGAACACCGGGGAGCTGTTTTTT. Amino acid sequence: CASSEAHIKAGPPNTGELFF.

This clone was seen just once. The J gene is TRBJ2-1, the V gene TRBV25-1; 8 positions agree with TRBD1. This CDR3 region has 15 residues. The ends lost 5 bases at V and 5 bases at J; junction bases unmatched: 8. CDR1 and CDR2 (germline): MGHDK, SYGVNS. The CDR3 protein is CASSTRDRQNNEQFF. In nucleotides, the CDR3 is TGTGCCAGCAGTACTCGGGACAGGCAAAACAATGAGCAGTTCTTC.

This sequence joins TRBV3-1 (or the pseudogene TRBV3-2) and TRBJ2-5; D is ambiguous. The CDR3 runs 14 residues. V was shortened by 1 base and J by 7 bases, with 13 bases between the two germline ends. CDR1 and CDR2 (germline): LGHDT, YNNKEL (reference sequence). The CDR3 coding sequence is TGTGCCAGCAGCCAAGTTGTCGAGGATGGGACCCAGTACTTC. Amino acids: CASSQVVEDGTQYF.

The V gene is TRBV5-1, the J gene TRBJ2-1; 11 positions agree with TRBD2. Germline V gene lookup returns CDR1 SGHRS and CDR2 YFSETQ. V was pared by 4 bases and J by 8 bases, with 8 bases of the junction left unmatched. The length of the CDR3 is 15 residues. The chain's CDR3 is CASSNTLAGVYEQFF. The CDR3 nucleotides read TGCGCCAGCAGCAATACACTAGCGGGAGTGTATGAGCAGTTCTTC.

This chain links TRBV30 with TRBJ2-7, with 7 bases fitting TRBD1. V trimming: 5 bases; J trimming: 3 bases; junction bases outside the gene matches: 4. CDR3 length: 12 amino acids. Germline assignment: CDR1 GTSNPN and CDR2 SVGIG (reference sequence). The CDR3: CAWDRDVYEQYF. The CDR3 DNA sequence: TGTGCCTGGGACAGGGACGTCTACGAGCAGTACTTC.

The rearrangement uses TRBV6-5 and TRBJ2-2; TRBD1 is a possible D gene (6 bases). The V and J ends lost 4 bases and 4 bases respectively, with 10 bases between them. Germline V gene data show CDR1 as MNHEY and CDR2 as SVGAGI. The CDR3 extends over 14 amino acids. CDR3 in DNA: TGTGCCAGCAGTTCTACAGGGTCCACCGGGGAGCTGTTTTTT. Translated: CASSSTGSTGELFF.

The chain carries TRBV2 and TRBJ2-3; 7 bases line up with TRBD1. Germline loops: CDR1 SNHLY, CDR2 FYNNEI. V lost 7 bases to trimming and J lost 0 bases; unmatched junction nucleotides: 16. This CDR3 has 18 amino acids. CDR3 sequence reads: CASTTRGTPEYSTDTQYF. In DNA, the CDR3 is TGTGCCAGCACCACCAGGGGGACACCCGAGTATAGCACAGATACGCAGTATTTT.

This chain uses TRBV19 with TRBJ2-7; a possible D gene is TRBD1 (6 bases). Germline CDR1 is LNHDA and CDR2 is SQIVND (reference sequence). The length of the CDR3 is 14 residues. The V and J ends lost 3 bases and 4 bases respectively, with 13 bases between them. The CDR3 region is CASSMATGKYEQYF. In DNA form, the CDR3 reads TGTGCCAGTAGTATGGCAACAGGGAAGTACGAGCAGTACTTC.

A single count supports this clone. The chain employs TRBV6-6 and TRBJ2-7; D ambiguous. The V gene's germline CDR1 is MNHNY and CDR2 SVGAGI (reference sequence). This CDR3 spans 14 amino acids. V was clipped by 0 bases and J by 3 bases, with 9 bases between them. CDR3 amino acids: CASSYSGVNYEQYF. CDR3 DNA sequence: TGTGCCAGCAGTTACTCGGGCGTAAACTACGAGCAGTACTTC.

This clone was seen only once. CDR3 region: CASSLRQASSYEQYF. Written as DNA, the CDR3 is TGTGCCAGCAGTTTAAGACAGGCCAGCTCCTACGAGCAGTACTTC. The genes are TRBV27 and TRBJ2-7, with D possibly TRBD1 on 6 matching bases. Trimming stripped 2 bases from V and 0 bases from J, with 11 bases between. From germline, CDR1 is MNHEY and CDR2 SMNVEV (reference sequence). The CDR3 is 15 residues long.

This clone was detected only once. The V and J genes are TRBV6-5 and TRBJ1-2; 8 bases fit TRBD1. Germline V gives CDR1 MNHEY, CDR2 SVGAGI. This CDR3 is 13 amino acids long. The V and J ends lost 5 bases and 7 bases, in that order; junction bases with no gene match: 6. The CDR3 DNA reads TGTGCCAGCAGTAGAGGACAGGGAGCTGGCTACACCTTC. Its translation is CASSRGQGAGYTF.

The chain combines TRBV27 with TRBJ2-2; D unresolved. Between the trimmed V and J ends, which lost 3 bases and 3 bases, there was a span of 23 bases. Germline assignment: CDR1 MNHEY and CDR2 SMNVEV (reference sequence). The CDR3 covers 19 residues. CDR3 DNA: TGTGCCAGCAGTTTTCGGGTTCGTACCGTGGAAAGCGACACCGGGGAGCTGTTTTTT. Amino acid sequence: CASSFRVRTVESDTGELFF.